The entry below describes one T cell receptor (beta chain). This sample is drawn from a study of blood T cell repertoires in COVID-19. In germline, CDR1 is LGHDT, CDR2 YNNKEL (reference sequence). The length of the CDR3 is 14 residues. With 1 base clipped from V and 4 bases from J, the junction kept 3 bases outside the gene matches. Repertoires were generated with immunoSEQ multiplex PCR, while TCRdb's copy carries only in-frame clones and drops some. The sample yields just under 350,000 clones, about 93% seen once. The clonotype comes from a woman under 30 who had recovered from COVID-19. Sequences were obtained from peripheral blood. The V and J genes are TRBV3-1 (or the pseudogene TRBV3-2) and TRBJ2-5; 7 bases are a match to TRBD2. Written as DNA, the CDR3 is TGTGCCAGCAGCCAAGGACTAGCAGGAGAGACCCAGTACTTC. It codes for CASSQGLAGETQYF.